A single sample is the source of the 13 T cell receptor beta chains below, sequenced in a study of shared clonotypes between healthy human individuals (dated by TCRdb to the early 2020s). The library came from the immunoSEQ multiplex PCR assay. TCRdb retrieved this table from immuneACCESS and kept in-frame rearrangements only. Not all clones are present; in checked studies, unresolved V genes account for under half, and no reason is known for the remainder. This sample has some 2,500,000 clones in its table, and 90% to 95% of those were observed once. Of the sample, about 0.39% falls within the top ten clones. Material: naive CD4+ T cells from PBMCs. Interpreted using the paper, the cell subset or site label stands for: CD45RA+ positively selected. The source of these receptors is a man younger than 35 in good health. Some clones in this sample may be carry-over from other donors' samples.

The V and J genes are TRBV4-3 and TRBJ1-2, with a possible D match to TRBD1 (5 bases). The V end lost 0 bases, the J end lost 3 bases, and 14 bases lay between the germline ends. The CDR3 has 16 amino acids. The germline V gene has CDR1 LGHNA and CDR2 YSLEER. The CDR3 DNA is TGCGCCAGCAGCCAAGATTGGGGCAGGGAGTACTATGGCTACACCTTC. It encodes CASSQDWGREYYGYTF.

The chain recombines TRBV4-2 with TRBJ2-1, with 15 bases that match TRBD2. Germline assignment: CDR1 LGHNA and CDR2 YNFKEQ. V lost 3 bases and J lost 8; bases outside the gene matches: 20. The CDR3 has 21 amino acids. The CDR3 coding sequence is TGTGCCAGCAGCCAGGGGCCCTTCATCGGACTAGCGGGAGGGTTTAGCGATGAGCAGTTCTTC. Protein sequence: CASSQGPFIGLAGGFSDEQFF.

The chain links TRBV29-1 to TRBJ2-7; TRBD2 matches 15 bases. The germline V gene encodes CDR1 SQVTM and CDR2 ANQGSEA. With V trimmed by 3 bases and J by 4 bases, 4 bases remained unmatched. The CDR3 consists of 15 residues. CDR3 DNA sequence: TGCAGCGTTGAGGGACTAGCGGGAGGTGAATACGAGCAGTACTTC. Translated, it gives CSVEGLAGGEYEQYF.

This chain uses TRBV18 with TRBJ2-1, with TRBD2 matching over 12 bases. The CDR3 runs to 17 residues. Germline lookup yields CDR1 KGHSH and CDR2 LQKENI. Trimming removed 0 bases from V and 9 bases from J; junction bases left unmatched: 9. The CDR3 region is CASSPPLLAGGGGEQFF. The CDR3 DNA reads as TGTGCCAGCTCACCACCTTTACTAGCGGGAGGAGGGGGTGAGCAGTTCTTC. Based on the CDR3 plus reference TRBV18 and TRBJ2-1, the full variable domain is NAGVMQNPRHLVRRRGQEARLRCSPMKGHSHVYWYRQLPEEGLKFMVYLQKENIIDESGMPKERFSAEFPKEGPSILRIQQVVRGDSAAYFCASSPPLLAGGGGEQFFGPGTRLTVL.

The rearrangement joins TRBV15 to TRBJ1-5; D call uncertain. From germline, CDR1 is LNHNV and CDR2 YYDKDF (reference sequence). This CDR3 is built from 14 residues. Between the trimmed V and J ends, which lost 4 bases and 6 bases, there was a span of 13 bases. The CDR3 sequence is CATSIGEVAQPQHF. CDR3 DNA: TGTGCCACCAGCATCGGGGAAGTCGCTCAGCCCCAGCATTTT.

V is TRBV18 and J is TRBJ2-2; 10 positions match TRBD2. The germline V gene encodes CDR1 KGHSH and CDR2 LQKENI. With V trimmed by 3 bases and J by 5 bases, 9 bases remained unmatched. This CDR3 contains 17 residues. The CDR3 sequence: CASSPYTLAGVTGELFF. CDR3 DNA sequence: TGTGCCAGCTCACCTTACACTCTAGCGGGAGTGACCGGGGAGCTGTTTTTT.

The chain links TRBV5-4 to TRBJ2-7, with a possible D match to TRBD2 (7 bases). The V end lost 0 bases, the J end lost 7 bases, and 20 bases lay between the germline ends. CDR3 size: 16 residues. Germline assignment: CDR1 SGHNT and CDR2 YYREEE (reference sequence). The CDR3 DNA reads TGTGCCAGCAGCTTGGGGAGGGGGAGGGCCGGGAAAGAGCAGTACTTC. It encodes CASSLGRGRAGKEQYF.

A remark on this clone: Other DNA sequences within the sample encode an identical CDR3. The J gene is TRBJ1-4, the V gene TRBV27; D uncertain. This CDR3 is 13 amino acids long. Germline V gives CDR1 MNHEY, CDR2 SMNVEV (reference sequence). Trimming shortened V by 4 bases and J by 4 bases, and 7 bases separated the two germline ends. The CDR3 DNA is TGTGCCAGCAGTTCCCCTCTTAATGAAAAACTGTTTTTT. Translated, it gives CASSSPLNEKLFF.

This chain links TRBV6-6 with TRBJ1-2, with D perhaps matching TRBD1 (6 bases). There are 14 residues in the CDR3. CDR1 and CDR2 from the germline V gene are MNHNY and SVGAGI (reference sequence). Trimming left V 2 bases short and J 4 bases short, with 11 bases between. DNA of the CDR3: TGTGCCAGCAGTTACCGGGCAGGGGTCTATGGCTACACCTTC. It yields the protein CASSYRAGVYGYTF.

The rearrangement uses TRBV5-1 and TRBJ1-1; D not certain. The V gene lost 0 bases and the J gene lost 3 bases, with 12 bases spanning the gap. Germline lookup yields CDR1 SGHRS and CDR2 YFSETQ. The CDR3 runs 15 residues. The CDR3 bases are TGCGCCAGCAGCTTGGGGAGCGGGGTCGACACTGAAGCTTTCTTT. Protein sequence: CASSLGSGVDTEAFF. The full variable domain, completed using reference TRBV5-1 and TRBJ1-1, is KAGVTQTPRYLIKTRGQQVTLSCSPISGHRSVSWYQQTPGQGLQFLFEYFSETQRNKGNFPGRFSGRQFSNSRSEMNVSTLELGDSALYLCASSLGSGVDTEAFFGQGTRLTVV.

The rearrangement joins TRBV9 to TRBJ2-5; 10 positions match TRBD2. J was trimmed by 5 bases and V by 4 bases; bases with no gene match: 5. This CDR3 has 14 residues. The germline gives CDR1 SGDLS, CDR2 YYNGEE. This CDR3 is CASSPGTSAETQYF. The CDR3 nucleotides are TGTGCCAGCAGCCCCGGGACTAGCGCGGAGACCCAGTACTTC.

The chain couples TRBV7-2 to TRBJ2-1; TRBD2 matches at 9 bases. The CDR3 is 18 residues long. V lost 4 bases to trimming and J lost 5 bases; unmatched junction nucleotides: 15. Germline V CDR1 and CDR2: SGHTA, FQGNSA. CDR3 amino acids: CASSYRTRSSGTDNEQFF. The CDR3 DNA is TGTGCCAGCAGCTACCGGACTCGGTCTAGCGGGACCGACAATGAGCAGTTCTTC.

The chain carries TRBV18 and TRBJ2-7; no definite D call. Trimming shortened V by 3 bases and J by 2 bases, and 8 bases separated the two germline ends. Germline assignment: CDR1 KGHSH and CDR2 LQKENI. The CDR3 length is 13 residues. As DNA, the CDR3 is TGTGCCAGCTCACCCCGAGTCCCCTACGAGCAGTACTTC. Amino acids: CASSPRVPYEQYF.